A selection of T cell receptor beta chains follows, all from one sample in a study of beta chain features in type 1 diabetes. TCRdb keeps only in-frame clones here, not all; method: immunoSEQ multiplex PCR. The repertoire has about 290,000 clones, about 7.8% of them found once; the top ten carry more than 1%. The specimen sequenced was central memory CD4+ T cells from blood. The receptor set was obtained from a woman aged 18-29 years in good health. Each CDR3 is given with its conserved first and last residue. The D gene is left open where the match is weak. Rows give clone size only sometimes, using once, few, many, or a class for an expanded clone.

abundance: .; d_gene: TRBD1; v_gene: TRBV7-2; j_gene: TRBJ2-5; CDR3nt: TGTGCCAGCAGCTCGCCGGGACAGTCACAAGAGACCCAGTACTTC; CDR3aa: CASSSPGQSQETQYF
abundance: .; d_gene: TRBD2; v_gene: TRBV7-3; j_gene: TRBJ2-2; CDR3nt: TGTGCCAGCAGCTTCGCTAGCGGGACGAACACCGGGGAGCTGTTTTTT; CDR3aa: CASSFASGTNTGELFF
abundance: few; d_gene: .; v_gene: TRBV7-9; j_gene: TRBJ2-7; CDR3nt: TGTGCCAGCAGCCCTAGGGGGGGATGGCGCTCCTACGAGCAGTACTTC; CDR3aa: CASSPRGGWRSYEQYF
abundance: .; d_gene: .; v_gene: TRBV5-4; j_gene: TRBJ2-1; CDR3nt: TGTGCCAGCAGCTTCACTAGGGGCTCGTCCTACAATGAGCAGTTCTTC; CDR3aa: CASSFTRGSSYNEQFF
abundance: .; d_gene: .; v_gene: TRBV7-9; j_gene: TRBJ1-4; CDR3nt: TGTGCCAGCAGTCCCGGGGCAGGGGAGGAAAAACTGTTTTTT; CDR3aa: CASSPGAGEEKLFF
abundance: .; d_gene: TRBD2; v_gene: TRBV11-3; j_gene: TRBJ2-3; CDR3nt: TGTGCCAGCAGCCGGACTAGCGGGAGGGAAAATACGCAGTATTTT; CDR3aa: CASSRTSGRENTQYF
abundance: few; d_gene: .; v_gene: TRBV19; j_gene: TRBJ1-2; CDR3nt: TGTGCCAGTAGTTACATGCGGGCTAACTATGGCTACACCTTC; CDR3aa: CASSYMRANYGYTF
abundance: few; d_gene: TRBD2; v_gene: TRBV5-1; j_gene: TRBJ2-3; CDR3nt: TGCGCCAGCAGCTGGAAGGGGACTACCACAGATACGCAGTATTTT; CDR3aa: CASSWKGTTTDTQYF
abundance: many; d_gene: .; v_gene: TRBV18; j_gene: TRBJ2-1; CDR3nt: TGTGCCAGCTCACCACCGGCTCGGCAGCTGTACAATGAGCAGTTCTTC; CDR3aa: CASSPPARQLYNEQFF
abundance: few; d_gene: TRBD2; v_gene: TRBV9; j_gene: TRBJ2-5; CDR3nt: TGTGCCAGCAGCGTACTTGGTGCTAGCGGCCAAGAGACCCAGTACTTC; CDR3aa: CASSVLGASGQETQYF
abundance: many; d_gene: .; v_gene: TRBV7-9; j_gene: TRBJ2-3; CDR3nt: TGTGCCAGCAGCTTAAGGCCGGTCAGAGATACGCAGTATTTT; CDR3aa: CASSLRPVRDTQYF